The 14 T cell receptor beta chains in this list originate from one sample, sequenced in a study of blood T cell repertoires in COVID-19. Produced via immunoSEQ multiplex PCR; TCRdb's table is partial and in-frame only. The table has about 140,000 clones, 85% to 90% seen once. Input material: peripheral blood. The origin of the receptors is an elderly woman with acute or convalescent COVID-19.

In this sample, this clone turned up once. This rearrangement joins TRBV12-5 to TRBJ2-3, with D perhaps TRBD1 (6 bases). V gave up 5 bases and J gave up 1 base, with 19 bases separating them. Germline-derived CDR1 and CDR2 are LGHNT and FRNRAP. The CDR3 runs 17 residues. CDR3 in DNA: TGTGCTAGTGGTCCCGGAATTAGAGGGGGAGGCACAGATACGCAGTATTTT. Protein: CASGPGIRGGGTDTQYF.

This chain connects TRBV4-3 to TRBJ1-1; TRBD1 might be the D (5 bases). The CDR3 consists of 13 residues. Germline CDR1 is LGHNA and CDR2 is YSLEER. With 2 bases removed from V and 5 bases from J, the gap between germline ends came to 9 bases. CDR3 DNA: TGCGCCAGCAGCCAATCTCGGGGGACTGAAGCTTTCTTT. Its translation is CASSQSRGTEAFF.

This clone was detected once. CDR3 protein: CASSPPTGGGSTNEKLFF. CDR3 nucleotide sequence: TGTGCCAGCAGCCCCCCGACAGGTGGAGGATCAACTAATGAAAAACTGTTTTTT. The chain uses TRBV2 and TRBJ1-4; D is possibly TRBD1 (6 bases). The CDR3 extends over 18 amino acids. Germline loops: CDR1 SNHLY, CDR2 FYNNEI. With 6 bases removed from V and 0 bases from J, the gap between germline ends came to 20 bases.

CDR3 nucleotide sequence: TGTGCCAGCAGCAGAACGCCAGCGGGGGGCCCTAACGGGGAGACCCAGTACTTC. Amino acid sequence: CASSRTPAGGPNGETQYF. The chain has TRBV11-3 and TRBJ2-5; 9 nucleotides line up with TRBD2. Germline trimming cut 5 bases from V and 5 bases from J; bases unmatched to any gene: 18. Looked up from germline, CDR1 is SGHNT and CDR2 is YENEEA. CDR3 length equals 18 residues.

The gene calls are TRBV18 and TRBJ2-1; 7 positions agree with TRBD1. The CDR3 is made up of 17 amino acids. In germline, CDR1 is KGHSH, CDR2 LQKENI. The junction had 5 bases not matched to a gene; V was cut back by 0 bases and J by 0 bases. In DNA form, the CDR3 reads TGTGCCAGCTCACCACCAGCTCGGGACAGCTCCTACAATGAGCAGTTCTTC. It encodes CASSPPARDSSYNEQFF.

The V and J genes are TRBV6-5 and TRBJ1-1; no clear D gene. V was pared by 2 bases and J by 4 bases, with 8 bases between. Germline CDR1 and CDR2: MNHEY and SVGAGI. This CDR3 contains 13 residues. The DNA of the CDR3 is TGTGCCAGCAGTTACCCCGGAGTCACTGAAGCTTTCTTT. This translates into CASSYPGVTEAFF.

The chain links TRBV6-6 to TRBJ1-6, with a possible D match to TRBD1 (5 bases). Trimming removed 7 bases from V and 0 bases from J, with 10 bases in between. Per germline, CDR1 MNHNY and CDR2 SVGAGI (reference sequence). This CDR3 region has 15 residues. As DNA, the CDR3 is TGTGCCAGCACTAGGGGAAGCTCCTATAATTCACCCCTCCACTTT. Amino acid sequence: CASTRGSSYNSPLHF.

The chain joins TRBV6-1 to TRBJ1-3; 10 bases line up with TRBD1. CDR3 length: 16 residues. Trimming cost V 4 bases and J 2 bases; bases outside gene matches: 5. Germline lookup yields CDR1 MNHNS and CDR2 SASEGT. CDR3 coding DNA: TGTGCCAGCAGTGGTAGACAGGGGGCAGCTGGAAACACCATATATTTT. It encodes CASSGRQGAAGNTIYF.

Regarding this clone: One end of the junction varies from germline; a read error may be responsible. The CDR3 DNA reads as TGTGCTAGCAGCGCCGGGACAGGGGGACAAGAGACCCAGTACTTC. It is translated as CASSAGTGGQETQYF. The chain has TRBV7-7 and TRBJ2-5, with 11 nucleotides matching TRBD1. CDR1 is SSHAT, CDR2 FNYEAQ, per germline (reference sequence). The length of the CDR3 is 15 residues.

CDR3 DNA: TGCGCCAGCAGTCACCGGGACACGTCCTGCTATGGCTACACCTTC. Its protein product is CASSHRDTSCYGYTF. The chain combines TRBV23-1 with TRBJ1-2, with a tentative D call TRBD1 (6 bases). TRBV23-1 is flagged as an ORF with uncertain function. V lost 3 bases, J lost 4 bases, and 15 bases lay in between. The CDR3 runs 15 residues.

The CDR3 loop is CASSFTGNQPQHF. The CDR3 DNA follows: TGTGCCAGCAGTTTTACAGGGAACCAGCCCCAGCATTTT. This chain uses TRBV12-3 or TRBV12-4 with TRBJ1-5, with D possibly TRBD1 on 6 matching bases. The V gene lost 3 bases and the J gene lost 7 bases, with 10 bases spanning the gap. The CDR3 is made up of 13 amino acids.

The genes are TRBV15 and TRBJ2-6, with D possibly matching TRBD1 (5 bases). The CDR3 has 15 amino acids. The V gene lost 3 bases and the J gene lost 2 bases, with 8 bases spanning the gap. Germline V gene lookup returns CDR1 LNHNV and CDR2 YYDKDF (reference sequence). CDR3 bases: TGTGCCACCAGCAGGCAGGGCACTGGGGCCAACGTCCTGACTTTC. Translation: CATSRQGTGANVLTF.

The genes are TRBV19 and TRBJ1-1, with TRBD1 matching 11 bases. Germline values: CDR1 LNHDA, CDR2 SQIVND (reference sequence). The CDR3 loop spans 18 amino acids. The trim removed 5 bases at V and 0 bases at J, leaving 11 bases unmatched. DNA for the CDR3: TGTGCCAGTAGTCCGCGGACAGGGGGCGCAGGTATGAACACTGAAGCTTTCTTT. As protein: CASSPRTGGAGMNTEAFF.

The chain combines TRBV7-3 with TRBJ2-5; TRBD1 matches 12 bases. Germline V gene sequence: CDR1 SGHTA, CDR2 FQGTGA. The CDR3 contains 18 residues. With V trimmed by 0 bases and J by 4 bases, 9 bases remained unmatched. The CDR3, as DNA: TGTGCCAGCAGCTTAACCGGATTTGGGACAGGGGGCGTAGAGACCCAGTACTTC. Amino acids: CASSLTGFGTGGVETQYF. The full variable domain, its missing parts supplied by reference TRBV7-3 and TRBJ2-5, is GAGVSQTPSNKVTEKGKYVELRCDPISGHTALYWYRQSLGQGPEFLIYFQGTGAADDSGLPNDRFFAVRPEGSVSTLKIQRTERGDSAVYLCASSLTGFGTGGVETQYFGPGTRLLVL.